The TCR beta chain under discussion was sequenced for a study of response to subunit inactivated influenza vaccine. This clonotype was counted only a few times. Antigen: not known. Study outcomes and limitations: The authors proposed limited new T cell recruitment per seasonal influenza vaccination.

TCRdb called the RT-PCR reads again in MiXCR, with one record for every CDR3 protein. The sample comprises 600,000 to 850,000 distinct CDR3 sequences, 14% of which are singletons, and 6% to 9.5% rests with the top ten. CDR1 MNHEY and CDR2 SMNVEV come from the germline V gene (reference sequence). The trim removed 5 bases at V and 7 bases at J, leaving 6 bases unmatched. The CDR3 contains 14 residues. The sample consisted of PBMCs from blood, taken less than 15 days before vaccination. The receptor's source is a man aged 50-59 years who received an inactivated influenza vaccine. This chain joins TRBV27 and TRBJ2-1; 9 bases align to TRBD1. CDR3 region: CASSPGTGQNEQFF. The CDR3 nucleotides are TGTGCCAGCAGTCCTGGGACAGGGCAAAATGAGCAGTTCTTC.